The clone carrying this T cell receptor beta chain was counted a few times. What it binds is unknown. Within the sample, other DNA sequences also encode this same CDR3. The V gene's germline CDR1 is MNHEY and CDR2 SVGAGI. V shed 6 bases, J shed 2 bases, and the junction held 6 bases outside the gene matches. The CDR3 spans 14 residues. These data are taken from a study of cytomegalovirus exposure and HLA in healthy donors. Study-wide points: V- and J-gene trimming of TCR beta was linked (in a later analysis) to a missense DCLRE1C variant. Rarity marked most TCR sequences, yet some public TCRs occurred in many donors.

Primers for the PCR totalled 60 Vbeta and 13 Jbeta. Sequencing was performed with immunoSEQ multiplex PCR; in TCRdb, only in-frame clones are kept and a portion is missing. The sample lists 80,000 to 100,000 clones, around 77% seen once, with 6% to 8% in the top ten. The chain employs TRBV6-5 and TRBJ1-2; 7 bases map to TRBD1. This clonotype was sampled from a man between 25 and 39 years old in good health and CMV-seronegative. Sequenced sample: PBMCs. CDR3 bases: TGTGCCAGCAGGAGACAGGGACCAAACTATGGCTACACCTTC. Its translation: CASRRQGPNYGYTF.